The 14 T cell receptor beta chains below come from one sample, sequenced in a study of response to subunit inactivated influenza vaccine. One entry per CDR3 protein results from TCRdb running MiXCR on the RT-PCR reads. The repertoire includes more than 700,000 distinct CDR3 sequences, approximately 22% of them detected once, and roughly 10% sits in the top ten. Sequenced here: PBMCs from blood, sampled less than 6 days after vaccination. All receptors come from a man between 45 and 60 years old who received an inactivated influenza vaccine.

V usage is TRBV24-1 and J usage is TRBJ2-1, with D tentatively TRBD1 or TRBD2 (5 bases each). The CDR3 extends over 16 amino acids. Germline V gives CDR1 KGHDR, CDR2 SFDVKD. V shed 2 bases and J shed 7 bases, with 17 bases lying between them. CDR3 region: CATSDSGQGLGNEQFF. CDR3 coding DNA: TGTGCCACCAGTGATTCGGGGCAGGGCCTCGGGAATGAGCAGTTCTTC.

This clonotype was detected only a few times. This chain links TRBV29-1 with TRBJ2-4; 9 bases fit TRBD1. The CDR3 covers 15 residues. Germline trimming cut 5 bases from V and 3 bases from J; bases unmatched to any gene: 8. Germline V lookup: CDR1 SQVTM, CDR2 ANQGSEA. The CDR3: CSVLTPGQGKNIQYF. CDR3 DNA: TGCAGCGTTCTAACCCCGGGACAGGGCAAAAACATTCAGTACTTC.

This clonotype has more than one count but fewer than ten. The CDR3: CAIRGGGGEKLFF. The CDR3 bases are TGTGCCATCAGAGGAGGGGGCGGTGAAAAACTGTTTTTT. V usage is TRBV10-3 and J usage is TRBJ1-4; TRBD1 aligns across 7 bases. Trimming removed 6 bases from V and 7 bases from J; junction bases left unmatched: 5. Germline CDR1 ENHRY, CDR2 SYGVKD. The CDR3 runs 13 residues.

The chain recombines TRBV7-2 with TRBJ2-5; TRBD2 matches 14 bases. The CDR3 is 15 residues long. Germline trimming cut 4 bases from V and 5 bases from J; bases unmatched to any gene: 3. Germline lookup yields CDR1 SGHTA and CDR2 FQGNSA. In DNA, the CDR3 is TGTGCCAGCAGCTCCCGGACTAGCGGGGGGGAGACCCAGTACTTC. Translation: CASSSRTSGGETQYF.

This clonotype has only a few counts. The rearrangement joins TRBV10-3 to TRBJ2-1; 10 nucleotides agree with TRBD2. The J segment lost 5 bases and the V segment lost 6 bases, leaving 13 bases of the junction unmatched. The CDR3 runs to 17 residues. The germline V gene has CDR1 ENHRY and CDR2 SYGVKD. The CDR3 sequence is CAISLYLAGVSDNEQFF. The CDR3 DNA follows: TGTGCCATCAGCCTTTACCTAGCGGGAGTATCGGACAATGAGCAGTTCTTC.

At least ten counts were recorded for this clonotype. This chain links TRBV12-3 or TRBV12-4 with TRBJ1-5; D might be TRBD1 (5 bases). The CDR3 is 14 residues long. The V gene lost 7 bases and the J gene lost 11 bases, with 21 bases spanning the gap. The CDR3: CASTDSGVPSSQHF. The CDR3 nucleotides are TGTGCCAGCACCGACTCGGGGGTACCATCGTCCCAGCATTTT.

For the CDR3, the DNA is TGTGCCAGCAGTCAAATTGGGCCCTACGAGCAGTACTTC. Translated: CASSQIGPYEQYF. The J gene is TRBJ2-7, the V gene TRBV7-8, with no clear D. This CDR3 is built from 13 residues. Germline assignment: CDR1 SGHVS and CDR2 FQNEAQ. Deletions cut 6 bases from V and 2 bases from J, with 11 bases between.

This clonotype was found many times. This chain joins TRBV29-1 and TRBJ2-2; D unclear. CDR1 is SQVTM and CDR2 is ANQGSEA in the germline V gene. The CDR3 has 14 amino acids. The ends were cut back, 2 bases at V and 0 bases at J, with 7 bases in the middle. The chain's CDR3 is CSVEWPPNTGELFF. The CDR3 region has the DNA TGCAGCGTTGAATGGCCACCGAACACCGGGGAGCTGTTTTTT.

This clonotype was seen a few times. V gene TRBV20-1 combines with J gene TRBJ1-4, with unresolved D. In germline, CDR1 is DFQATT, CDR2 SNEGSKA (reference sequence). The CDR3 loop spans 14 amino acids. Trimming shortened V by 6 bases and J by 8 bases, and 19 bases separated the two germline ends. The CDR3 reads CSAREGKGYEKLFF. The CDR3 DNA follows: TGCAGTGCAAGGGAGGGCAAGGGCTACGAAAAACTGTTTTTT.

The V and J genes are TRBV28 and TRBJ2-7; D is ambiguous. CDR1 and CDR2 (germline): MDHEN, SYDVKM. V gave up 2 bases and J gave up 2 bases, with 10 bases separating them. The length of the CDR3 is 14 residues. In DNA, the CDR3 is TGTGCCAGCAGTTTACATCGTCTTGCCTACGAGCAGTACTTC. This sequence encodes CASSLHRLAYEQYF. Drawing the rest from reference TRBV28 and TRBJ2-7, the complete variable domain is DVKVTQSSRYLVKRTGEKVFLECVQDMDHENMFWYRQDPGLGLRLIYFSYDVKMKEKGDIPEGYSVSREKKERFSLILESASTNQTSMYLCASSLHRLAYEQYFGPGTRLTVT.

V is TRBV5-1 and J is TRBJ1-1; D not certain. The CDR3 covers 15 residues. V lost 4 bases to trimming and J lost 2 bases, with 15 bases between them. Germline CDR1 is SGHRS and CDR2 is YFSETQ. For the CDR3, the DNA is TGCGCCAGCAGCCTTTTCCCGGACTCAAACACTGAAGCTTTCTTT. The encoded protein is CASSLFPDSNTEAFF.

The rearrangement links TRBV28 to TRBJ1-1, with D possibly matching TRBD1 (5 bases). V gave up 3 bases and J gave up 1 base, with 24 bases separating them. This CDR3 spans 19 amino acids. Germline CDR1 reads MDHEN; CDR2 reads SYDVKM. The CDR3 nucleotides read TGTGCCAGCAGTTTTAAAGGGACCATCATTTTGGGGGAGAACACTGAAGCTTTCTTT. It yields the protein CASSFKGTIILGENTEAFF.

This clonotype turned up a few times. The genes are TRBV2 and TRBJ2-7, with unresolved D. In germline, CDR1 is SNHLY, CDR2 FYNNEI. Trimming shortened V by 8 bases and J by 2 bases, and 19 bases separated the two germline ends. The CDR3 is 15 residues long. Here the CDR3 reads CASLKAETPPYEQYF. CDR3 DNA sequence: TGTGCCAGCCTTAAGGCAGAAACCCCCCCCTACGAGCAGTACTTC.

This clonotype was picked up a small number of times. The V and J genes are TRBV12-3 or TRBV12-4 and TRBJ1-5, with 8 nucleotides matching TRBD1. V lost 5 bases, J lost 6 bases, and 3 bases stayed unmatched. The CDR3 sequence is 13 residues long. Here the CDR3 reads CASSRQGFQPQHF. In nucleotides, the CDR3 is TGTGCCAGCAGTCGACAGGGGTTTCAGCCCCAGCATTTT.